The 12 T cell receptor beta chains listed next were all sequenced from one sample in a study of blood T cell repertoires in COVID-19. Repertoires were generated with immunoSEQ multiplex PCR, while TCRdb's copy carries only in-frame clones and drops some. The data hold 300,000 to 450,000 clones, with more than 75% observed a single time. Sequencing was done on a sample of peripheral blood. All receptors derive from a human donor with acute or convalescent COVID-19. The donor label of this sample is uncertain.

The DNA for the CDR3 is TGTGCCAGCTCACCACCAGCGGGGGTGCCGGGTGATACGCAGTATTTT. It yields the protein CASSPPAGVPGDTQYF. The chain uses TRBV18 and TRBJ2-3; 8 bases align to TRBD2. Losses at the gene ends were 0 bases for V and 6 bases for J; bases not matched to a gene: 8. The CDR3 is 16 residues long. Per the germline V gene, CDR1 is KGHSH and CDR2 is LQKENI.

The chain joins TRBV15 to TRBJ1-5; D is perhaps TRBD1 (6 bases). The CDR3 length is 13 residues. Trimming cost V 8 bases and J 4 bases, with 12 bases left between them. Germline V gene data show CDR1 as LNHNV and CDR2 as YYDKDF (reference sequence). For the CDR3, the DNA is TGTGCCACCGGACAGAACGTTAATCAGCCCCAGCATTTT. This codes for CATGQNVNQPQHF.

The V gene is TRBV5-1, the J gene TRBJ1-6; 9 nucleotides align to TRBD1. The CDR3 contains 15 residues. Trimming cost V 4 bases and J 7 bases; bases outside gene matches: 6. Germline lookup yields CDR1 SGHRS and CDR2 YFSETQ. The CDR3 here is CASSLDRGPNSPLHF. CDR3 DNA: TGCGCCAGCAGCCTGGACAGGGGTCCCAATTCACCCCTCCACTTT.

J is TRBJ2-7 and V is TRBV10-3, with 11 bases identical to TRBD2. The V gene end was trimmed by 5 bases and the J gene end by 0 bases; junction bases not matched to a gene: 3. This CDR3 comprises 15 residues. The germline V gene has CDR1 ENHRY and CDR2 SYGVKD. CDR3 DNA: TGTGCCATCAGTACGGGACTAGCGGTCTCCTACGAGCAGTACTTC. Translated, it gives CAISTGLAVSYEQYF.

A note on this clone: A read error may be the cause here, since a much bigger clone is one base away. The chain joins TRBV12-3 or TRBV12-4 to TRBJ1-2; 10 nucleotides line up with TRBD1. The trim removed 6 bases at V and 4 bases at J, leaving 2 bases unmatched. The CDR3 extends over 13 amino acids. CDR3 in amino acids: CASRGTGAYGYTF. In DNA, the CDR3 is TGTGCCAGCAGAGGGACAGGGGCCTATGGCTACACCTTC.

This clone was recorded a few times. This chain links TRBV12-5 with TRBJ1-5, with a tentative D call TRBD1 (6 bases). The CDR3 covers 14 residues. Trimming cost V 7 bases and J 5 bases, with 15 bases left between them. Germline assignment: CDR1 LGHNT and CDR2 FRNRAP. The CDR3 loop reads CASAQGQSYQPQHF. The CDR3 coding sequence is TGTGCTAGTGCCCAAGGACAGAGCTATCAGCCCCAGCATTTT.

J is TRBJ2-7 and V is TRBV29-1; 13 positions match TRBD2. Germline assignment: CDR1 SQVTM and CDR2 ANQGSEA. J was trimmed by 7 bases and V by 8 bases; bases with no gene match: 8. The CDR3 covers 13 residues. The CDR3 is CSSRTSGRGEQYF. DNA for the CDR3: TGCAGCTCCCGGACTAGCGGGAGAGGTGAGCAGTACTTC.

The chain couples TRBV19 to TRBJ2-1, with 7 bases fitting TRBD2. V shed 8 bases, J shed 10 bases, and the junction held 20 bases outside the gene matches. Germline-derived CDR1 and CDR2 are LNHDA and SQIVND (reference sequence). This CDR3 is built from 16 residues. Written as DNA, the CDR3 is TGTGCCAGTGCTATATTAGGGCGGGGGAATGGACGCGAGCAGTTCTTC. Translating gives CASAILGRGNGREQFF.

The chain recombines TRBV18 with TRBJ1-3; the D gene is possibly TRBD1 (6 bases). The CDR3 totals 16 residues. V lost 3 bases and J lost 4, with 16 bases in between. The germline CDR1 and CDR2 sequences are KGHSH and LQKENI. The CDR3 sequence: CASSPSRDISGNTIYF. DNA of the CDR3: TGTGCCAGCTCACCGTCCCGGGACATTTCCGGAAACACCATATATTTT.

This chain connects TRBV6-6 to TRBJ2-2, with TRBD1 matching 7 bases. Germline V gene sequence: CDR1 MNHNY, CDR2 SVGAGI (reference sequence). Trimming removed 2 bases from V and 4 bases from J; junction bases left unmatched: 4. CDR3 size: 15 residues. The CDR3 bases are TGTGCCAGCAGTTACGCAGGGACAGCCACCGGGGAGCTGTTTTTT. This sequence encodes CASSYAGTATGELFF.

V gene TRBV5-1 combines with J gene TRBJ1-1, with TRBD1 matching 10 bases. J was trimmed by 0 bases and V by 4 bases; bases with no gene match: 6. Germline V lookup: CDR1 SGHRS, CDR2 YFSETQ. The CDR3 contains 16 residues. The CDR3 here is CASSPDRGRMNTEAFF. The CDR3 coding sequence is TGCGCCAGCAGCCCAGACAGGGGGCGGATGAACACTGAAGCTTTCTTT. Complete variable domain (other parts from reference TRBV5-1 and TRBJ1-1): KAGVTQTPRYLIKTRGQQVTLSCSPISGHRSVSWYQQTPGQGLQFLFEYFSETQRNKGNFPGRFSGRQFSNSRSEMNVSTLELGDSALYLCASSPDRGRMNTEAFFGQGTRLTVV.

The genes are TRBV7-6 and TRBJ2-1, with 10 bases lining up with TRBD2. This CDR3 region has 16 residues. V lost 1 base and J lost 7; bases outside the gene matches: 7. Germline V gene lookup returns CDR1 SGHVS and CDR2 FNYEAQ. CDR3 DNA: TGTGCCAGCAGCTTAGTTATAGCGGGAGGTGTAAATGAGCAGTTCTTC. It codes for CASSLVIAGGVNEQFF.